One sample yielded the 32 T cell receptor beta chains listed below, sequenced in a study of cytomegalovirus exposure and HLA in healthy donors. Sequenced by immunoSEQ multiplex PCR; TCRdb stores in-frame clones only, minus some. The repertoire has around 54,000 clones, around nine tenths of them found once; the top ten carry roughly 8.4%. The sequenced material came from PBMCs. The receptors originated from a woman aged 18-30 years in good health and CMV-seropositive.

The chain couples TRBV6-5 to TRBJ1-1, with TRBD1 identical over 7 bases. Germline V gene data show CDR1 as MNHEY and CDR2 as SVGAGI. This CDR3 is 13 amino acids long. V was clipped by 5 bases and J by 6 bases; unmatched bases: 6. The chain's CDR3 is CASSSRGGSEAFF. The CDR3 nucleotides are TGTGCCAGCAGTAGTCGAGGGGGCTCTGAAGCTTTCTTT.

In regard to this clone: Other DNA sequences in the same sample also yield this CDR3. CDR3 sequence (DNA): TGTGCCAGCAGCGTAGGGGATAGCGGGATCTCGGCGTACGAGCAGTACTTC. It is translated as CASSVGDSGISAYEQYF. The genes are TRBV9 and TRBJ2-7; 8 bases map to TRBD2. Germline CDR1 reads SGDLS; CDR2 reads YYNGEE. Losses at the gene ends were 0 bases for V and 4 bases for J; bases not matched to a gene: 12. The CDR3 length is 17 residues.

V is TRBV4-2 and J is TRBJ2-5; the D gene is possibly TRBD2 (6 bases). The V end was cut by 0 bases, the J end by 5 bases, with 13 bases between. Germline V gene lookup returns CDR1 LGHNA and CDR2 YNFKEQ. The CDR3 consists of 15 residues. The CDR3 DNA reads TGTGCCAGCAGCCAAGAGGGCTCCGCGGGGGAGACCCAGTACTTC. Protein: CASSQEGSAGETQYF.

The chain couples TRBV28 to TRBJ1-5; 10 bases map to TRBD1. V was clipped by 4 bases and J by 6 bases; unmatched bases: 3. This CDR3 spans 14 amino acids. Germline V gene lookup returns CDR1 MDHEN and CDR2 SYDVKM. CDR3 nucleotides: TGTGCCAGCAGTTCCGGGACAGGGGTTCAGCCCCAGCATTTT. Translation: CASSSGTGVQPQHF.

By proportion, this clone is medium-sized. This sequence joins TRBV14 and TRBJ1-4, with D unclear. Trimming removed 4 bases at V and 8 bases at J, with 14 bases between. CDR1 and CDR2 from the germline V gene are SGHDN and FVKESK. The CDR3 is 14 residues long. The CDR3 DNA reads TGTGCCAGCAGCCCGACTGCCGTATTCGAAAAACTGTTTTTT. It encodes CASSPTAVFEKLFF.

CDR3 region: CASKRIEGAFQPQHF. The CDR3 nucleotides are TGTGCCAGCAAGAGGATAGAGGGAGCTTTTCAGCCCCAGCATTTT. J is TRBJ1-5 and V is TRBV28; unclear D gene. The CDR3 covers 15 residues. Trimming took off 7 bases at V and 6 bases at J, with 19 bases between the two ends. The V gene's germline CDR1 is MDHEN and CDR2 SYDVKM.

The chain is built from TRBV19 and TRBJ2-1, with unresolved D. There are 16 residues in the CDR3. The germline V gene encodes CDR1 LNHDA and CDR2 SQIVND (reference sequence). Trimming removed 0 bases at V and 8 bases at J, with 17 bases between. CDR3 DNA: TGTGCCAGTAGTATAGACCGACTCGCACTTACTGATGAGCAGTTCTTC. Amino acids: CASSIDRLALTDEQFF.

The chain combines TRBV13 with TRBJ1-1; D ambiguous. Germline V gene sequence: CDR1 PRHDT, CDR2 FYEKMQ (reference sequence). The CDR3 has 14 amino acids. V lost 0 bases, J lost 5 bases, and 10 bases lay in between. The CDR3 nucleotides read TGTGCCAGCAGCTTAGGGGCCGTTTTTACTGAAGCTTTCTTT. This translates into CASSLGAVFTEAFF.

J is TRBJ2-3 and V is TRBV5-1; D is unresolved. CDR3 length: 16 residues. Germline V gene lookup returns CDR1 SGHRS and CDR2 YFSETQ. V lost 4 bases and J lost 0, with 15 bases in between. CDR3 in DNA: TGCGCCAGCAGCCTCAAACCGTACGGGAGCACAGATACGCAGTATTTT. Protein: CASSLKPYGSTDTQYF.

This chain links TRBV2 with TRBJ2-1, with 13 bases that match TRBD2. The CDR3 spans 15 residues. The J segment lost 8 bases and the V segment lost 6 bases, leaving 7 bases of the junction unmatched. Germline V CDR1 and CDR2: SNHLY, FYNNEI. The DNA for the CDR3 is TGTGCCAGCAGGGGCACTAGCGGGGGGGGTGATGAGCAGTTCTTC. Protein sequence: CASRGTSGGGDEQFF.

The chain uses TRBV6-5 and TRBJ2-7, with TRBD2 matching over 12 bases. Germline lookup yields CDR1 MNHEY and CDR2 SVGAGI. CDR3 size: 15 residues. V trimming: 3 bases; J trimming: 6 bases; junction bases outside the gene matches: 6. For the CDR3, the DNA is TGTGCCAGCAGTTATAGGACTAGCGGGGATGGCGAGCAGTACTTC. It specifies CASSYRTSGDGEQYF.

This rearrangement joins TRBV5-6 to TRBJ1-2, with 9 positions matching TRBD1. Germline V lookup: CDR1 SGHDT, CDR2 YYEEEE. Losses at the gene ends were 0 bases for V and 4 bases for J; bases not matched to a gene: 4. This CDR3 region has 15 residues. Written as DNA, the CDR3 is TGTGCCAGCAGCTTGGCTACAGGGGGCCGCTATGGCTACACCTTC. Its translation: CASSLATGGRYGYTF. The complete variable domain, with remaining parts taken from reference TRBV5-6 and TRBJ1-2, reads DAGVTQSPTHLIKTRGQQVTLRCSPKSGHDTVSWYQQALGQGPQFIFQYYEEEERQRGNFPDRFSGHQFPNYSSELNVNALLLGDSALYLCASSLATGGRYGYTFGSGTRLTVV.

The chain combines TRBV4-3 with TRBJ2-1; TRBD2 aligns across 10 bases. The CDR3 is 16 amino acids. Losses at the gene ends were 0 bases for V and 12 bases for J; bases not matched to a gene: 11. Germline values: CDR1 LGHNA, CDR2 YSLEER. This CDR3 is CASSQDASGGPVVQFF. In nucleotides, the CDR3 is TGCGCCAGCAGCCAAGATGCTAGCGGGGGTCCGGTGGTGCAGTTCTTC.

This clone was detected a few times. The chain links TRBV6-4 to TRBJ2-1; 10 bases align to TRBD1. The V gene end was trimmed by 4 bases and the J gene end by 8 bases; junction bases not matched to a gene: 8. The CDR3 covers 15 residues. Germline V lookup: CDR1 MRHNA, CDR2 SNTAGT. Here the CDR3 reads CASSGEGQGSDEQFF. The CDR3 DNA sequence: TGTGCCAGCAGTGGGGAGGGACAGGGGAGCGATGAGCAGTTCTTC.

This clone has only one observation. The rearrangement links TRBV9 to TRBJ2-3; TRBD2 matches at 14 bases. This CDR3 has 23 residues. V shed 0 bases and J 2 bases; nucleotides not matched to a gene: 20. Germline lookup yields CDR1 SGDLS and CDR2 YYNGEE. CDR3 amino acids: CASSVEGAPGLAGDGMSTDTQYF. The DNA for the CDR3 is TGTGCCAGCAGCGTAGAGGGGGCCCCGGGACTAGCGGGGGACGGAATGTCCACAGATACGCAGTATTTT.

The chain couples TRBV28 to TRBJ2-7; 9 bases line up with TRBD1. Trimming removed 7 bases from V and 7 bases from J; junction bases left unmatched: 5. CDR1 and CDR2 from the germline V gene are MDHEN and SYDVKM. The CDR3 covers 12 residues. The chain's CDR3 is CASTRDRVEQYF. Written as DNA, the CDR3 is TGTGCCAGCACCCGGGACAGGGTTGAGCAGTACTTC.

V is TRBV11-2 and J is TRBJ1-6; 9 bases line up with TRBD1. CDR3 length: 18 amino acids. V shed 4 bases, J shed 9 bases, and the junction held 16 bases outside the gene matches. The germline V gene encodes CDR1 SGHAT and CDR2 FQNNGV. CDR3 in DNA: TGTGCCAGCAGCTCCCTAGCGGGGGGACAGGGTTTTCGTTCACCCCTCCACTTT. It encodes CASSSLAGGQGFRSPLHF.

The chain carries TRBV14 and TRBJ2-2; 11 bases line up with TRBD1. The junction had 9 bases not matched to a gene; V was cut back by 4 bases and J by 2 bases. The CDR3 runs to 18 residues. Germline CDR1 and CDR2: SGHDN and FVKESK. The CDR3 sequence: CASSRRTGGVYNTGELFF. The DNA for the CDR3 is TGTGCCAGCAGCCGTAGGACAGGGGGCGTCTATAACACCGGGGAGCTGTTTTTT.

V and J are TRBV7-8 and TRBJ2-5, with a possible D match to TRBD1 (6 bases). In germline, CDR1 is SGHVS, CDR2 FQNEAQ. The CDR3 is 13 amino acids. V shed 5 bases and J shed 2 bases, with 9 bases lying between them. CDR3 in DNA: TGTGCCAGCAGCCAGGACAGTCAAGAGACCCAGTACTTC. Encoded protein: CASSQDSQETQYF. Supplemented by reference TRBV7-8 and TRBJ2-5, the full variable domain reads GAGVSQSPRYKVAKRGQDVALRCDPISGHVSLFWYQQALGQGPEFLTYFQNEAQLDKSGLPSDRFFAERPEGSVSTLKIQRTQQEDSAVYLCASSQDSQETQYFGPGTRLLVL.

The rearrangement uses TRBV6-4 and TRBJ1-1, with 8 bases that match TRBD1. The germline CDR1 and CDR2 sequences are MRHNA and SNTAGT. After removal of 0 bases from V and 0 bases from J, the junction contained 0 bases not matched to a gene. The CDR3 length is 15 residues. The CDR3 loop reads CASSDSTGVNTEAFF. CDR3 coding DNA: TGTGCCAGCAGTGACTCGACAGGGGTGAACACTGAAGCTTTCTTT.

The J gene is TRBJ2-7, the V gene TRBV7-3, with TRBD2 identical over 8 bases. CDR1 and CDR2 from the germline V gene are SGHTA and FQGTGA. The CDR3 runs 14 residues. The V and J ends lost 2 bases and 6 bases, in that order; junction bases with no gene match: 6. The CDR3 loop reads CASSLSAGGAEQYF. CDR3 DNA: TGTGCCAGCAGCTTATCTGCGGGGGGCGCCGAGCAGTACTTC.

This clone was counted a single time. This chain uses TRBV6-1 with TRBJ1-6; D is unclear. CDR1 MNHNS and CDR2 SASEGT come from the germline V gene. The CDR3 is made up of 16 amino acids. V shed 4 bases and J shed 0 bases, with 10 bases lying between them. CDR3 loop: CASSVEGSSYNSPLHF. CDR3 coding DNA: TGTGCCAGCAGTGTAGAGGGAAGCTCCTATAATTCACCCCTCCACTTT.

The V and J genes are TRBV5-1 and TRBJ2-3, with 8 positions matching TRBD1. Per the germline V gene, CDR1 is SGHRS and CDR2 is YFSETQ. The CDR3 covers 14 residues. J was trimmed by 11 bases and V by 0 bases; bases with no gene match: 8. DNA of the CDR3: TGCGCCAGCAGCTTGGAGACAGGGGTCCAAATGCAGTATTTT. It is translated as CASSLETGVQMQYF.

This chain connects TRBV19 to TRBJ2-2; 9 bases are a match to TRBD1. The CDR3 has 15 residues. From germline, CDR1 is LNHDA and CDR2 SQIVND (reference sequence). Unmatched junction bases numbered 10, after V lost 9 bases and J lost 5 bases. CDR3 loop: CASRGGTGKTGELFF. CDR3 in DNA: TGTGCCAGCCGAGGGGGGACAGGGAAAACCGGGGAGCTGTTTTTT.

The V gene is TRBV10-3, the J gene TRBJ2-1, with D possibly matching TRBD2 (7 bases). The CDR3 totals 13 residues. V was trimmed by 8 bases and J by 7 bases, leaving 15 bases between them. CDR1 is ENHRY and CDR2 is SYGVKD in the germline V gene. CDR3 DNA sequence: TGTGCCATCCGGGGGGCCCCCGAGAATGAGCAGTTCTTC. This codes for CAIRGAPENEQFF.

The chain couples TRBV4-1 to TRBJ2-2; D might be TRBD2 (6 bases). The CDR3 sequence is 15 residues long. Trimming removed 10 bases from V and 4 bases from J, with 19 bases in between. Germline CDR1 MGHRA, CDR2 YSYEKL. The CDR3 DNA reads as TGCGCCACTACCATAGGCGGGGACGGCACCGGGGAGCTGTTTTTT. As protein: CATTIGGDGTGELFF.

Notes on this clone: One end of the junction does not line up with germline, which may come from a read error. The V and J genes are TRBV7-7 and TRBJ2-5; possible D gene TRBD1, 5 bases. Germline V gene data show CDR1 as SSHAT and CDR2 as FNYEAQ (reference sequence). The CDR3 sequence is 17 residues long. Here the CDR3 DNA reads TGTGCTAGCAGCCTTGGCCGTTTGACAAGGGGACAAGAGACCCAGTACTTC. As protein: CASSLGRLTRGQETQYF.

The table lists this clone with a count of one. J is TRBJ1-2 and V is TRBV6-5; 8 nucleotides match TRBD1. The germline V gene has CDR1 MNHEY and CDR2 SVGAGI. V gave up 6 bases and J gave up 6 bases; unmatched junction bases: 12. The CDR3 covers 15 residues. The CDR3 loop is CASSNRGQGSDGYTF. The CDR3 region has the DNA TGTGCCAGCAGCAACCGCGGACAGGGATCGGATGGCTACACCTTC.

J is TRBJ1-2 and V is TRBV19; D is possibly TRBD1 (6 bases). CDR1 and CDR2 from the germline V gene are LNHDA and SQIVND (reference sequence). This CDR3 has 11 residues. The V end was cut by 7 bases, the J end by 8 bases, with 11 bases between. DNA of the CDR3: TGTGCCAGTACAGGGGTGATCGGCTACACCTTC. This gives the protein CASTGVIGYTF. The variable domain in full, completed from reference TRBV19 and TRBJ1-2, reads DGGITQSPKYLFRKEGQNVTLSCEQNLNHDAMYWYRQDPGQGLRLIYYSQIVNDFQKGDIAEGYSVSREKKESFPLTVTSAQKNPTAFYLCASTGVIGYTFGSGTRLTVV.

This sequence joins TRBV19 and TRBJ2-7, with D possibly TRBD2 on 5 matching bases. V was trimmed by 1 base and J by 5 bases, leaving 12 bases between them. In germline, CDR1 is LNHDA, CDR2 SQIVND (reference sequence). This CDR3 has 14 amino acids. DNA for the CDR3: TGTGCCAGTAGTATAGCCGGGGTCCGGGACGAGCAGTACTTC. The encoded protein is CASSIAGVRDEQYF.

V gene TRBV30 combines with J gene TRBJ2-5, with D possibly being TRBD2 (5 bases). Looked up from germline, CDR1 is GTSNPN and CDR2 is SVGIG (reference sequence). Trimming left V 0 bases short and J 8 bases short, with 7 bases between. This CDR3 is 11 amino acids long. The CDR3: CAWSVGVTQYF. The CDR3 nucleotides are TGTGCCTGGAGTGTCGGGGTTACCCAGTACTTC.

The chain combines TRBV21-1 with TRBJ1-5; the table assigns TRBD1, which was not confirmed against the DNA. TRBV21-1 is labeled a pseudogene. The CDR3 extends over 22 amino acids. Here the CDR3 DNA reads TGTGCCAGCAGGGACCACTGTTATCCAGGGGGCAAGGAGGCTATAGGCAATCAGCCCCAGCATTTT. Translated, it gives CASRDHCYPGGKEAIGNQPQHF.